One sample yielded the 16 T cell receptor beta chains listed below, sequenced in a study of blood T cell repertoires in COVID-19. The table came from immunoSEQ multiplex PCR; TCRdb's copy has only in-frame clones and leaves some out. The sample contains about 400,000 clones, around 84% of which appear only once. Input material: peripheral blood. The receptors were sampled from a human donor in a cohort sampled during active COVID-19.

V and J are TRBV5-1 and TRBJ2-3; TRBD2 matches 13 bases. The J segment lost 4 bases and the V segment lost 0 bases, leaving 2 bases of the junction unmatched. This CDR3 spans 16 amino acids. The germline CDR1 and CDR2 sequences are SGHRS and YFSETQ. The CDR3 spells CASSLGTSGRADTQYF. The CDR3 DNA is TGCGCCAGCAGCTTGGGGACTAGCGGGAGAGCAGATACGCAGTATTTT.

CDR3: CASSIVAQNNEQFF. The DNA for the CDR3 is TGTGCCAGTAGTATAGTAGCACAAAACAATGAGCAGTTCTTC. The chain recombines TRBV19 with TRBJ2-1, with unresolved D. This CDR3 spans 14 amino acids. CDR1 is LNHDA, CDR2 SQIVND, per germline (reference sequence). The V end was cut by 1 base, the J end by 5 bases, with 9 bases between. The full variable domain, its missing parts supplied by reference TRBV19 and TRBJ2-1, is DGGITQSPKYLFRKEGQNVTLSCEQNLNHDAMYWYRQDPGQGLRLIYYSQIVNDFQKGDIAEGYSVSREKKESFPLTVTSAQKNPTAFYLCASSIVAQNNEQFFGPGTRLTVL.

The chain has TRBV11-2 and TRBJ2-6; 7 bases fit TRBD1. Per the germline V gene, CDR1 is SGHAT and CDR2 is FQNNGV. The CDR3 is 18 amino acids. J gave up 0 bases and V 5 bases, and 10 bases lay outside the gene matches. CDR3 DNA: TGTGCCAGCAGCCGAATAGGGGACAGACCCTCTGGGGCCAACGTCCTGACTTTC. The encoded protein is CASSRIGDRPSGANVLTF.

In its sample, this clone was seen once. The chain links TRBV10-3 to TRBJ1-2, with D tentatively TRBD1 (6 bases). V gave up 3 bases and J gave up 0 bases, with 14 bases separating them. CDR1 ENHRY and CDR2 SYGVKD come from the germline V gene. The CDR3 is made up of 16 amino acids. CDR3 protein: CAISEEDRPSNYGYTF. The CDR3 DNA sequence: TGTGCCATCAGTGAAGAAGACAGGCCTTCTAACTATGGCTACACCTTC.

CDR3: CASSSIPGEGEQYF. The DNA of the CDR3 is TGCGCCAGCAGCTCCATCCCCGGGGAGGGGGAGCAGTACTTC. The chain recombines TRBV5-1 with TRBJ2-7; 7 nucleotides align to TRBD2. Trimming took 3 bases from V and 7 from J; bases not matched to a gene: 10. CDR1 and CDR2 (germline): SGHRS, YFSETQ. The CDR3 runs 14 residues.

The CDR3 loop reads CASRPDNEQFF. DNA of the CDR3: TGTGCCAGCAGACCGGACAATGAGCAGTTCTTC. The chain links TRBV12-3 or TRBV12-4 to TRBJ2-1; no definite D call. CDR3 length: 11 amino acids. Trimming took 6 bases from V and 5 from J, leaving 5 bases between them.

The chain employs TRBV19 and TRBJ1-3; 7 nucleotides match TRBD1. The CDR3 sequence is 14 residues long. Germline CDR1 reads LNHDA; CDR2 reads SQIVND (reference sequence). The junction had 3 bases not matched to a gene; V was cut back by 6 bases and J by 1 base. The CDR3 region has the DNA TGTGCCAGTAGGAGGGGACAGTCTGGAAACACCATATATTTT. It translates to CASRRGQSGNTIYF.

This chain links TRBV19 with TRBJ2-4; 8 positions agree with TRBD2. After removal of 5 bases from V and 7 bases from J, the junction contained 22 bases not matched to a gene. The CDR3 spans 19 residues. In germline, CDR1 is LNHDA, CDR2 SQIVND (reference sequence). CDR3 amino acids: CASSLPWAGPPLAGNIQYF. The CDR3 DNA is TGTGCCAGTAGTCTCCCGTGGGCGGGTCCTCCTCTAGCGGGTAACATTCAGTACTTC. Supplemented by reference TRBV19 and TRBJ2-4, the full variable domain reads DGGITQSPKYLFRKEGQNVTLSCEQNLNHDAMYWYRQDPGQGLRLIYYSQIVNDFQKGDIAEGYSVSREKKESFPLTVTSAQKNPTAFYLCASSLPWAGPPLAGNIQYFGAGTRLSVL.

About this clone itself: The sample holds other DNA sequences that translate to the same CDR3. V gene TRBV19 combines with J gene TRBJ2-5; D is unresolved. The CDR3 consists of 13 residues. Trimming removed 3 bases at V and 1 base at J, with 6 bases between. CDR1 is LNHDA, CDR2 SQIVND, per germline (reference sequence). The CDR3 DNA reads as TGTGCCAGTAGTATGGGCAGCCAAGAGACCCAGTACTTC. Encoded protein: CASSMGSQETQYF.

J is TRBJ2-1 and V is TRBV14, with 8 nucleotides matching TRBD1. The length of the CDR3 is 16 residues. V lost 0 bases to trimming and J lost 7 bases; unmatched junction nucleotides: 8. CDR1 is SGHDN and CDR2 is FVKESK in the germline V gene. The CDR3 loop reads CASSQDQQGARNEQFF. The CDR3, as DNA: TGTGCCAGCAGCCAAGACCAGCAGGGGGCGAGAAATGAGCAGTTCTTC.

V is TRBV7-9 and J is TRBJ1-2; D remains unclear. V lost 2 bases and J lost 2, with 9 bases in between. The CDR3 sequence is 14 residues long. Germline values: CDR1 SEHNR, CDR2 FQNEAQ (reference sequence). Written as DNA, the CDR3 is TGTGCCAGCAGCTTAAAAAACAGCAACTATGGCTACACCTTC. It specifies CASSLKNSNYGYTF.

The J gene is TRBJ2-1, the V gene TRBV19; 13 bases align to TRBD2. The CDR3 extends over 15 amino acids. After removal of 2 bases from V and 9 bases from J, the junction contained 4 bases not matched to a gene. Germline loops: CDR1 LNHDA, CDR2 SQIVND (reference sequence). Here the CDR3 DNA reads TGTGCCAGTAGTATAAGACTAGCGGGAGGTATTGAGCAGTTCTTC. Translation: CASSIRLAGGIEQFF.

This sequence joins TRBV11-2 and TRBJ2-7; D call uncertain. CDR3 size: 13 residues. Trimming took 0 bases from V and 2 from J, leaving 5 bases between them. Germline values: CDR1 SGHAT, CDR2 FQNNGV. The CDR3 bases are TGTGCCAGCAGCTTAGAGCTAGCCTACGAGCAGTACTTC. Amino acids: CASSLELAYEQYF.

The CDR3 region has the DNA TGCGCCAGCAGCTGGGGACTAGCGGGGGGGGACGAGCAGTACTTC. Translated: CASSWGLAGGDEQYF. The chain recombines TRBV5-1 with TRBJ2-7; 16 positions agree with TRBD2. The CDR3 has 15 residues. V gave up 3 bases and J gave up 5 bases; unmatched junction bases: 2. The germline V gene has CDR1 SGHRS and CDR2 YFSETQ.

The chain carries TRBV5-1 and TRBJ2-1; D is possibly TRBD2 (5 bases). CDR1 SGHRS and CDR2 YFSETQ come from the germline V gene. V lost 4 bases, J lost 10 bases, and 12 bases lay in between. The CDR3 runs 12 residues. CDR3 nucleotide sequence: TGCGCCAGCAGCCAAATACTAGAAGAGCAGTTCTTC. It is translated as CASSQILEEQFF.

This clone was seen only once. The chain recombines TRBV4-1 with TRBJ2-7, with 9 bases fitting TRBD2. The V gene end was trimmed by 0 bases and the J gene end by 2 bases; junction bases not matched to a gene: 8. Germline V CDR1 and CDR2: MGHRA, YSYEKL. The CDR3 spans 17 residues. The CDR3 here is CASSQDALAGETYEQYF. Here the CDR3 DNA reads TGCGCCAGCAGCCAAGACGCACTAGCGGGTGAGACCTACGAGCAGTACTTC.